These 32 T cell receptor beta chains were all obtained from the same sample, sequenced in a study of identical twins. A single record per CDR3 protein comes from TCRdb applying MiXCR to the 5' RACE reads. This table holds just over 450,000 distinct CDR3 sequences, 11% to 15% found once. These data were also filed under a second study, of yellow fever vaccine responses in identical twins.

The sample comprised CD4+ T cells sorted from blood. These receptors all stem from a woman under 30 in good health.

The gene calls are TRBV3-1 and TRBJ2-7; D is unclear. The CDR3 runs 14 residues. Germline assignment: CDR1 LGHDT and CDR2 YNNKEL (reference sequence). V shed 3 bases and J shed 1 base, with 10 bases lying between them. This CDR3 reads CASSHDHRSYEQYF. Written as DNA, the CDR3 is TGTGCCAGCAGCCATGATCACCGATCCTACGAGCAGTACTTC.

On this clonotype: Compared with germline, one end of the junction differs, possibly owing to a read error. The rearrangement uses TRBV12-3 or TRBV12-4 and TRBJ2-3; D might be TRBD2 (6 bases). The CDR3 contains 15 residues. The CDR3 bases are TGTGTCAGCAGTCCTGACGGGGGTTGGGGAGATACGCAGTATTTT. Its protein product is CVSSPDGGWGDTQYF.

This clonotype was seen only once. V is TRBV6-1 and J is TRBJ2-6, with TRBD1 as a possible D gene (6 bases). CDR1 and CDR2 (germline): MNHNS, SASEGT. CDR3 length equals 16 residues. The V and J ends lost 8 bases and 2 bases respectively, with 16 bases between them. The CDR3 is CASRSPQGTGANVLTF. The CDR3 nucleotides read TGTGCCAGCCGCTCCCCCCAGGGGACTGGGGCCAACGTCCTGACTTTC.

This clonotype was seen a handful of times. The rearrangement links TRBV5-1 to TRBJ2-2; 8 nucleotides align to TRBD1. CDR1 is SGHRS and CDR2 is YFSETQ in the germline V gene. The CDR3 totals 16 residues. The junction had 8 bases not matched to a gene; V was cut back by 2 bases and J by 5 bases. CDR3 loop: CASSLQQGDLTGELFF. CDR3 nucleotides: TGCGCCAGCAGCTTACAACAGGGGGATCTTACCGGGGAGCTGTTTTTT. Together with reference TRBV5-1 and TRBJ2-2, the CDR3 gives the full variable domain: KAGVTQTPRYLIKTRGQQVTLSCSPISGHRSVSWYQQTPGQGLQFLFEYFSETQRNKGNFPGRFSGRQFSNSRSEMNVSTLELGDSALYLCASSLQQGDLTGELFFGEGSRLTVL.

This clonotype was found a few times. The V and J genes are TRBV10-3 and TRBJ1-5, with D possibly matching TRBD1 (6 bases). Trimming took 3 bases from V and 3 from J, leaving 12 bases between them. The CDR3 has 15 amino acids. From germline, CDR1 is ENHRY and CDR2 SYGVKD. CDR3 sequence (DNA): TGTGCCATCAGTGAAGGGCAGGGGAACAATCAGCCCCAGCATTTT. This encodes CAISEGQGNNQPQHF.

The table lists this clonotype with a few counts. The DNA of the CDR3 is TGTGCCAGCAGCTTTCGTGGGTCTCCCGGCAACTTAAACACCGGGGAGCTGTTTTTT. Translation gives CASSFRGSPGNLNTGELFF. V usage is TRBV5-4 and J usage is TRBJ2-2, with D unresolved. V lost 2 bases and J 2 bases, leaving 22 bases between the germline ends. The CDR3 totals 19 residues. The germline gives CDR1 SGHNT, CDR2 YYREEE (reference sequence).

This clonotype was counted between two and nine times. This chain joins TRBV20-1 and TRBJ2-6, with D tentatively TRBD2 (7 bases). The CDR3 spans 17 residues. In germline, CDR1 is DFQATT, CDR2 SNEGSKA (reference sequence). Trimming shortened V by 1 base and J by 0 bases, and 13 bases separated the two germline ends. The CDR3 DNA reads TGCAGTGCTAGAGCGTTGGGAGGGGGCTCTGGGGCCAACGTCCTGACTTTC. This gives the protein CSARALGGGSGANVLTF.

The chain combines TRBV12-3 or TRBV12-4 with TRBJ2-1; either TRBD1 or TRBD2 may supply D (6 bases each). The CDR3 loop spans 12 amino acids. The ends were cut back, 8 bases at V and 10 bases at J, with 15 bases in the middle. The CDR3 spells CASRAEGGEQFF. The CDR3 region has the DNA TGTGCCAGCCGAGCGGAGGGGGGCGAGCAGTTCTTC.

The J gene is TRBJ2-1, the V gene TRBV20-1; 10 bases map to TRBD2. The CDR3 has 15 residues. V lost 5 bases and J lost 1; bases outside the gene matches: 5. Per germline, CDR1 DFQATT and CDR2 SNEGSKA (reference sequence). The CDR3 DNA sequence: TGCAGTGCTGGGAAACTAGCGGGGTCCTACAATGAGCAGTTCTTC. This sequence encodes CSAGKLAGSYNEQFF.

This clonotype was picked up a small number of times. J is TRBJ1-2 and V is TRBV15, with D perhaps matching TRBD1 (5 bases). Trimming removed 1 base from V and 8 bases from J, with 14 bases in between. The CDR3 contains 14 residues. From germline, CDR1 is LNHNV and CDR2 YYDKDF (reference sequence). CDR3 sequence reads: CATSRVGTAMGYTF. In nucleotides, the CDR3 is TGTGCCACCAGCAGAGTGGGGACGGCTATGGGCTACACCTTC.

This clonotype was detected a few times. The chain links TRBV3-1 to TRBJ2-5; 9 nucleotides agree with TRBD2. With 4 bases clipped from V and 4 bases from J, the junction kept 7 bases outside the gene matches. Germline V gene data show CDR1 as LGHDT and CDR2 as YNNKEL (reference sequence). The CDR3 has 15 amino acids. CDR3 DNA: TGTGCCAGCAGCCTAGGGACTAGCTCACGAGAGACCCAGTACTTC. It is translated as CASSLGTSSRETQYF.

The V and J genes are TRBV7-2 and TRBJ1-5; 7 positions match TRBD1. The ends lost 2 bases at V and 5 bases at J; junction bases unmatched: 9. The CDR3 contains 16 residues. Germline V gene sequence: CDR1 SGHTA, CDR2 FQGNSA. As DNA, the CDR3 is TGTGCCAGCAGCTTATATGGGCAGGGGACAGATCAGCCCCAGCATTTT. This translates into CASSLYGQGTDQPQHF.

This clonotype was counted ten times or more. This rearrangement joins TRBV12-3 or TRBV12-4 to TRBJ2-1, with D possibly matching TRBD2 (6 bases). The CDR3 is made up of 15 amino acids. V was shortened by 5 bases and J by 0 bases, with 11 bases between the two germline ends. CDR3 coding DNA: TGTGCCAGCAGTCTGCAGCGGGTCTCCTACAATGAGCAGTTCTTC. Its translation is CASSLQRVSYNEQFF.

This clonotype was seen a few times. The chain recombines TRBV6-5 with TRBJ2-3; D is uncertain. CDR3 length: 14 residues. In germline, CDR1 is MNHEY, CDR2 SVGAGI. Trimming pared 4 bases from V and 3 bases from J, leaving 11 bases between. The CDR3 loop is CASSLLTPTDTQYF. CDR3 nucleotides: TGTGCCAGCAGTTTATTAACCCCGACAGATACGCAGTATTTT.

This clonotype has a count of ten or more. The chain links TRBV28 to TRBJ2-2; D is ambiguous. Germline CDR1 and CDR2: MDHEN and SYDVKM. The CDR3 loop spans 14 amino acids. V was cut by 6 bases and J by 4 bases, with 12 bases left in between. The CDR3 protein is CASRPPPGTGELFF. In DNA form, the CDR3 reads TGTGCCAGCAGACCACCCCCCGGCACCGGGGAGCTGTTTTTT. Complete variable domain (other parts from reference TRBV28 and TRBJ2-2): DVKVTQSSRYLVKRTGEKVFLECVQDMDHENMFWYRQDPGLGLRLIYFSYDVKMKEKGDIPEGYSVSREKKERFSLILESASTNQTSMYLCASRPPPGTGELFFGEGSRLTVL.

This clonotype turned up a few times. J is TRBJ2-7 and V is TRBV29-1; 7 bases map to TRBD1. Germline-derived CDR1 and CDR2 are SQVTM and ANQGSEA. With V trimmed by 6 bases and J by 1 base, 3 bases remained unmatched. CDR3 length: 12 amino acids. CDR3: CSVGQPSYEQYF. The CDR3 DNA reads TGCAGCGTGGGACAGCCTTCCTACGAGCAGTACTTC.

This rearrangement joins TRBV6-5 to TRBJ1-1; 8 positions agree with TRBD1. The CDR3 spans 15 residues. The trim removed 4 bases at V and 5 bases at J, leaving 9 bases unmatched. CDR1 is MNHEY, CDR2 SVGAGI, per germline. DNA of the CDR3: TGTGCCAGCAGTTTCACCTACAGGGGGATGACTGAAGCTTTCTTT. Amino acids: CASSFTYRGMTEAFF.

V gene TRBV27 combines with J gene TRBJ2-1, with a weak D call TRBD1 (5 bases). The germline V gene encodes CDR1 MNHEY and CDR2 SMNVEV (reference sequence). V lost 5 bases and J lost 6, with 14 bases in between. This CDR3 contains 14 residues. In DNA, the CDR3 is TGTGCCAGCAGTAAGGGGCCACCTCCCAATGAGCAGTTCTTC. Translating gives CASSKGPPPNEQFF.

The chain recombines TRBV10-3 with TRBJ1-2; a weak D match, TRBD1 (5 bases). The CDR3 is 13 residues long. V shed 0 bases and J shed 9 bases, with 11 bases lying between them. In germline, CDR1 is ENHRY, CDR2 SYGVKD. CDR3 region: CAISESGLLSYTF. The CDR3 region has the DNA TGTGCCATCAGTGAGTCGGGGCTGTTGAGCTACACCTTC.

This rearrangement joins TRBV4-2 to TRBJ2-6, with 10 bases identical to TRBD2. This CDR3 has 22 residues. J lost 0 bases, V lost 4 bases, and 18 bases had no gene match. CDR1 LGHNA and CDR2 YNFKEQ come from the germline V gene. CDR3: CASSRTGASRASGGSGANVLTF. CDR3 bases: TGTGCCAGCAGCCGTACAGGCGCTTCGAGGGCTAGCGGGGGCTCTGGGGCCAACGTCCTGACTTTC.

This clonotype was seen at least ten times. The rearrangement links TRBV5-5 to TRBJ1-1; 7 bases align to TRBD1. The CDR3 spans 14 residues. Germline V lookup: CDR1 SGHKS, CDR2 YYEKEE (reference sequence). Unmatched junction bases numbered 8, after V lost 4 bases and J lost 5 bases. CDR3 DNA sequence: TGTGCCAGCAGCAACCAGAGGGGGCTTACTGAAGCTTTCTTT. Translation gives CASSNQRGLTEAFF.

This clonotype came up a few times. This sequence joins TRBV7-9 and TRBJ2-5; weak D call: TRBD2 (5 bases). This CDR3 is 14 amino acids long. Germline CDR1 SEHNR, CDR2 FQNEAQ (reference sequence). The V gene lost 3 bases and the J gene lost 2 bases, with 10 bases spanning the gap. The DNA of the CDR3 is TGTGCCAGCAGCTTCGGACTTGAACAAGAGACCCAGTACTTC. It specifies CASSFGLEQETQYF.

The rearrangement joins TRBV19 to TRBJ2-5; 8 positions match TRBD1. CDR3 size: 14 residues. Looked up from germline, CDR1 is LNHDA and CDR2 is SQIVND (reference sequence). J was trimmed by 5 bases and V by 6 bases; bases with no gene match: 8. CDR3 sequence: CASSGQGGRETQYF. The CDR3 coding sequence is TGTGCCAGTAGCGGACAGGGTGGGAGGGAGACCCAGTACTTC. Combining the CDR3 with reference TRBV19 and TRBJ2-5 gives the whole variable domain DGGITQSPKYLFRKEGQNVTLSCEQNLNHDAMYWYRQDPGQGLRLIYYSQIVNDFQKGDIAEGYSVSREKKESFPLTVTSAQKNPTAFYLCASSGQGGRETQYFGPGTRLLVL.

This clonotype was counted between two and nine times. The V gene is TRBV28, the J gene TRBJ2-5; 9 bases agree with TRBD1. The junction had 6 bases not matched to a gene; V was cut back by 3 bases and J by 4 bases. The CDR3 spans 15 residues. Germline V CDR1 and CDR2: MDHEN, SYDVKM. The CDR3 nucleotides read TGTGCCAGCAGTTTCGTACAGGGGGCTCGAGAGACCCAGTACTTC. It codes for CASSFVQGARETQYF.

The V call is TRBV5-1, the J call TRBJ2-3, with 9 nucleotides matching TRBD2. The CDR3 length is 14 residues. Trimming at V came to 2 bases and at J to 4 bases, leaving 2 bases not matched to a gene. Germline V lookup: CDR1 SGHRS, CDR2 YFSETQ. CDR3 sequence reads: CASSFGLAPDTQYF. Here the CDR3 DNA reads TGCGCCAGCAGCTTCGGACTAGCGCCAGATACGCAGTATTTT.

This clonotype was picked up many times. This sequence joins TRBV4-1 and TRBJ2-3; 13 bases match TRBD2. The germline V gene encodes CDR1 MGHRA and CDR2 YSYEKL. The CDR3 sequence is 16 residues long. Germline trimming cut 4 bases from V and 6 bases from J; bases unmatched to any gene: 7. The CDR3 DNA is TGCGCCAGCAGCCTGCGAGGGACTAGCGGGACTGATACGCAGTATTTT. Translation gives CASSLRGTSGTDTQYF.

The chain joins TRBV9 to TRBJ2-1; 8 nucleotides match TRBD1. Germline V gene data show CDR1 as SGDLS and CDR2 as YYNGEE. This CDR3 has 16 amino acids. The V and J ends lost 4 bases and 3 bases, in that order; junction bases with no gene match: 9. Here the CDR3 DNA reads TGTGCCAGCAGCTTAACGACAGGGGTTTACTACAATGAGCAGTTCTTC. Amino acid sequence: CASSLTTGVYYNEQFF.

This clonotype was found a few times. The V gene is TRBV9, the J gene TRBJ1-1, with D unclear. The CDR3 sequence is 14 residues long. Germline V gives CDR1 SGDLS, CDR2 YYNGEE. V was clipped by 3 bases and J by 1 base, with 10 bases between them. The CDR3 DNA reads as TGTGCCAGCAGCGCAACTCCCAGGAACACTGAAGCTTTCTTT. It encodes CASSATPRNTEAFF.

This clonotype occurred a few times. The chain links TRBV5-4 to TRBJ2-2, with D tentatively TRBD1 (6 bases). CDR1 and CDR2 (germline): SGHNT, YYREEE (reference sequence). This CDR3 spans 15 amino acids. V was shortened by 4 bases and J by 4 bases, with 14 bases between the two germline ends. CDR3 loop: CASSARTATTGELFF. In nucleotides, the CDR3 is TGTGCCAGCAGCGCCCGGACAGCCACCACCGGGGAGCTGTTTTTT.

This sequence joins TRBV19 and TRBJ2-1; TRBD2 aligns across 7 bases. The CDR3 contains 15 residues. V lost 6 bases to trimming and J lost 0 bases; unmatched junction nucleotides: 5. Germline-derived CDR1 and CDR2 are LNHDA and SQIVND (reference sequence). CDR3: CASRETSTSYNEQFF. The DNA of the CDR3 is TGTGCCAGTAGAGAGACTAGCACCTCCTACAATGAGCAGTTCTTC.

The rearrangement links TRBV20-1 to TRBJ2-1, with 7 bases that match TRBD2. V shed 1 base and J 4 bases; nucleotides not matched to a gene: 10. This CDR3 is built from 16 residues. Germline V gene data show CDR1 as DFQATT and CDR2 as SNEGSKA (reference sequence). The CDR3, as DNA: TGCAGTGCTAGAGGAGCCTATGGCGGGAGATACAATGAGCAGTTCTTC. Translated, it gives CSARGAYGGRYNEQFF.

This clonotype was observed a handful of times. V usage is TRBV24-1 and J usage is TRBJ2-2; D is unresolved. The CDR3 is 13 amino acids. CDR1 is KGHDR and CDR2 is SFDVKD in the germline V gene. The germline V and J ends were trimmed by 12 bases and 4 bases, with 14 bases remaining between them. This chain's CDR3 is CAAREAGTGELFF. CDR3 nucleotide sequence: TGTGCCGCACGAGAAGCCGGCACCGGGGAGCTGTTTTTT.